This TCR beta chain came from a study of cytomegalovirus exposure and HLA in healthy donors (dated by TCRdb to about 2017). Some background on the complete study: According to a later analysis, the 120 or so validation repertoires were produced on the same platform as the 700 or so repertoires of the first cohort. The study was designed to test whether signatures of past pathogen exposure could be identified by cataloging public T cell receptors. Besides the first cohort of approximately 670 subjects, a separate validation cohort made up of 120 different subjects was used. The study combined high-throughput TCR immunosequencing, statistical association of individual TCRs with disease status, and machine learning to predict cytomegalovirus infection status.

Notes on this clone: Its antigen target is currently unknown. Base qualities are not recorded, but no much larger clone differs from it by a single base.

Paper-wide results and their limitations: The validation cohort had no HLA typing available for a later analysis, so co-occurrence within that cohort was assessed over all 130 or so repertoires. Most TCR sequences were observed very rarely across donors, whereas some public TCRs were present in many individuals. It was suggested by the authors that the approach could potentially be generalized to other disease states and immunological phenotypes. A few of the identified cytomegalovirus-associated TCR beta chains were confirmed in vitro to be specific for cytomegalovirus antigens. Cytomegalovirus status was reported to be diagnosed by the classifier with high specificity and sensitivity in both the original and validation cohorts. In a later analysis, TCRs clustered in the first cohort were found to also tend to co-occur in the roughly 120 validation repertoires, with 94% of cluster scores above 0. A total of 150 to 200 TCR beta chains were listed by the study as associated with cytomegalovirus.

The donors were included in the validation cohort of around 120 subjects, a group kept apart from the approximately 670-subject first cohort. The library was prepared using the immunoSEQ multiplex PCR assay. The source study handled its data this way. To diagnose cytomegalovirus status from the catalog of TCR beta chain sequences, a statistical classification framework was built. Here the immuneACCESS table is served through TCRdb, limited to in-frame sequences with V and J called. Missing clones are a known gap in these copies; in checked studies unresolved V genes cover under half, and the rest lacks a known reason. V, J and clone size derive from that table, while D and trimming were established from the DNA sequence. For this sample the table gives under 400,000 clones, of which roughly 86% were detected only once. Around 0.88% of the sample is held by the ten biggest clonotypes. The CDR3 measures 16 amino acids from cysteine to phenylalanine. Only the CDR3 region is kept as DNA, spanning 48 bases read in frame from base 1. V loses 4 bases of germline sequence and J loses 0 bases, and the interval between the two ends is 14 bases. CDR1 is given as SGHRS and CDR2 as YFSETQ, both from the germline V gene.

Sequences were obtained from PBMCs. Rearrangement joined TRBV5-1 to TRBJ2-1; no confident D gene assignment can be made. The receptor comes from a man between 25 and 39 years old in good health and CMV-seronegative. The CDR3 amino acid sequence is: CASSLPRESSYNEQFF. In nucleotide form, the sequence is TGCGCCAGCAGCCTTCCTAGAGAAAGCTCCTACAATGAGCAGTTCTTC.